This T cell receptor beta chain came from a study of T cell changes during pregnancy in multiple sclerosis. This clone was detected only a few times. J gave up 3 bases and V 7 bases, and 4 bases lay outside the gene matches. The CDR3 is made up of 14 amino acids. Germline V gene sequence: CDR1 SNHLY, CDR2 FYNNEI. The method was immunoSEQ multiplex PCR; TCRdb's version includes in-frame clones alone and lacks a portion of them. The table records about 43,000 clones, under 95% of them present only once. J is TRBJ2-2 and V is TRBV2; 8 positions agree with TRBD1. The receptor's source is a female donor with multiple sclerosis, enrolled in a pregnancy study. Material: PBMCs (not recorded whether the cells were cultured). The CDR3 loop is CASTGTGDTGELFF. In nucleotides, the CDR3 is TGTGCCAGCACGGGGACAGGCGACACCGGGGAGCTGTTTTTT. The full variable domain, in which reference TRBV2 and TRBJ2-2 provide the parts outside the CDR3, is EPEVTQTPSHQVTQMGQEVILRCVPISNHLYFYWYRQILGQKVEFLVSFYNNEISEKSEIFDDQFSVERPDGSNFTLKIRSTKLEDSAMYFCASTGTGDTGELFFGEGSRLTVL.